This T cell receptor beta chain was found in a study of T cell responses to AZD1222 COVID-19 vaccine. Overall study: Second-dose intervals of approximately 4 or approximately 12 weeks were pooled.

Overall study results and limits: White British donors predominated, females outnumbered males, and clonal diversity was possibly underestimated. Spike-specific TCR breadth and depth rose after two AZD1222 doses. Targets within unmutated variant regions were reportedly found for nearly half of spike-specific TCRs.

V was trimmed by 0 bases and J by 3 bases, leaving 8 bases between them. CDR1 MNHEY and CDR2 SVGAGI come from the germline V gene. CDR3 size: 14 residues. The method was immunoSEQ multiplex PCR; TCRdb's version includes in-frame clones alone and lacks a portion of them. The sample carries approximately 90,000 clones, about nine tenths recorded once. As regards this clone: Its antigen is still unknown.

This sequence was found in an adult in good health. The sequenced sample was peripheral blood, obtained on day 0 of AZD1222 vaccination. This chain links TRBV6-5 with TRBJ1-2; D uncertain. CDR3 amino acids: CASSYSPGDYGYTF. Written as DNA, the CDR3 is TGTGCCAGCAGTTACTCCCCTGGCGACTATGGCTACACCTTC.